The present T cell receptor (beta chain) was sequenced within a study of cytomegalovirus exposure and HLA in healthy donors. Study conclusions and caveats: An analysis done earlier found most TCR beta V segments productive about 87% or about 30% of the time. There were around 160 TCR beta chains listed as cytomegalovirus-associated.

The PCR used 60 Vbeta and 13 Jbeta primers. Per the original data handling: Counted up in a later analysis, unique TCR beta chains came to approximately 77 million, with about 10 million shared. Sequenced by immunoSEQ multiplex PCR; TCRdb stores in-frame clones only, minus some. V and J calls and clone size are those listed in that table; D and trimming were worked out from the DNA. The sample table sets out some 120,000 clones. This CDR3 has 16 residues. Looked up from germline, CDR1 is GTSNPN and CDR2 is SVGIG (reference sequence). Worth noting for this clone: The antigen is not known.

The sample taken for sequencing was PBMCs. The sequence was obtained from a man between 18 and 29 years old in good health and CMV-seronegative. The chain recombines TRBV30 with TRBJ2-5; a possible D gene is TRBD2 (5 bases). The DNA end lines up better with TRBJ2-7; the J call may be wrong. The CDR3 DNA reads TGTGCCTGGAGTGGACGTCGAGGGTCCGCGGGTGTCGAGCAGTACTTC. Residues: CAWSGRRGSAGVEQYF.